This T cell receptor beta chain was sequenced for a study of sequential checkpoint blockade in melanoma (dated by TCRdb to about 2019). Regarding the complete study: In a 1:1 randomization, patients received either first-line nivolumab then ipilimumab (arm A) or ipilimumab then nivolumab (arm B). Maintenance nivolumab came after both trial sequences. The research as a whole found: The model for predicting response that combines TCR metrics with mutation burden needs to be validated in larger, independent patient cohorts.

TCRbeta CDR3 regions were immunosequenced from genomic DNA with the immunoSEQ Assay. Before high-throughput sequencing, genomic DNA was amplified using bias-controlled multiplex PCR. Per the authors' processing: To quantify the absolute abundance of each unique TCRbeta CDR3 region, the sequences were collapsed and filtered. Clonality, defined as 1 minus Pielou's evenness, was calculated using only productive rearrangements. Clones with significantly greater frequencies in on-treatment versus baseline samples were identified using a previously published method. Entries here come from immuneACCESS through TCRdb and include only in-frame sequences with V and J called. Some clones fail to appear in such tables; in the studies checked, an unresolved V gene covers under half of the shortfall, and the cause of the remainder is unknown. V, J and clone size are taken as reported in that table, and D and trimming were inferred from the DNA itself. In all, the sample holds about 21,000 clones, and approximately 81% of those were seen once. 10% of the sample belongs to the ten largest clones.

The treatment or condition label for this specimen denotes: randomized to nivolumab then ipilimumab (arm A) or the reverse (arm B). None of the patients in the trial had previously been given DNA-damaging chemotherapy. A FACS Aria II flow cytometer was used to sort live CD3+CD8+ cells that were negative for CD19 and CD56 from thawed PBMCs. Samples came from patients with melanoma in CheckMate 064, a randomized, open-label phase II trial of sequential checkpoint blockade. Peripheral blood mononuclear cells were collected by leukapheresis, purified using Ficoll-Paque, and frozen in human serum containing roughly 10% DMSO. Immediately after sorting, the purity of the sorted blood CD3+CD8+ cells was confirmed to be >98%, and DNA was then extracted. In the germline V gene, CDR1 corresponds to MNHEY and CDR2 to SVGAGI. Deletion took 5 bases off V and 1 base off J, with a span of 5 bases between the germline ends. The CDR3 spans 12 residues, from the cysteine through the phenylalanine. Only the CDR3 DNA stays, 36 bases, in frame from base 1.

This clone came up a few times. This receptor's antigen is unknown. No clone much larger than this one lies a single base away; base qualities are absent. The material was CD8+ T cells sorted from blood (inferred from file names), obtained from a patient given nivolumab and ipilimumab in sequence. The TCR was taken from a human donor with melanoma. The V and J segments used are TRBV6-5 and TRBJ1-1; the D region possibly corresponds to TRBD1 (5 bases align). The CDR3 here reads CASSTGNTEAFF. The nucleotide sequence reads as follows: TGTGCCAGCAGTACAGGGAACACTGAAGCTTTCTTT.